Detailed here is one TCR beta chain. The record originates from a study of PD-L1 blockade in urothelial cancer. In the study overall: Patients, treated from 2014 onward, received atezolizumab 1,200 mg intravenously every 3 weeks.

Repertoires were generated with immunoSEQ multiplex PCR, while TCRdb's copy carries only in-frame clones and drops some. The sample lists approximately 100,000 clones, about nine tenths occurring once. Metastatic or locally advanced urothelial carcinoma was present in the patients. V was clipped by 5 bases and J by 6 bases, with 14 bases between them. The CDR3 is 14 amino acids. Germline CDR1 MNHEY, CDR2 SMNVEV (reference sequence). The sequenced sample was PBMCs, obtained around atezolizumab (anti-PD-L1) treatment. The TCR comes from a woman older than 75 with urothelial cancer. This chain connects TRBV27 to TRBJ2-1; D not resolved. The chain's CDR3 is CASSNPLVGNEQFF. The CDR3 region has the DNA TGTGCCAGCAGTAACCCGCTAGTCGGCAATGAGCAGTTCTTC.